This record looks at one T cell receptor beta chain sequence and its context. This record belongs to a study of blood T cell repertoires in COVID-19. The protocol was immunoSEQ multiplex PCR, while the TCRdb copy is restricted to in-frame clones and leaves out a portion. The repertoire includes about 50,000 clones, less than 85% of them detected once, and 8.8% sits in the top ten. V trimming: 4 bases; J trimming: 0 bases; junction bases outside the gene matches: 14. There are 18 residues in the CDR3. In germline, CDR1 is MGHRA, CDR2 YSYEKL. The chain couples TRBV4-1 to TRBJ2-5; 7 positions agree with TRBD2. The sequence came from a man aged 55 to 69 with acute or convalescent COVID-19. Material: peripheral blood. CDR3 nucleotides: TGCGCCAGCAGCCCTCCTGGACGGGACTACCTTTACCAAGAGACCCAGTACTTC. It specifies CASSPPGRDYLYQETQYF.